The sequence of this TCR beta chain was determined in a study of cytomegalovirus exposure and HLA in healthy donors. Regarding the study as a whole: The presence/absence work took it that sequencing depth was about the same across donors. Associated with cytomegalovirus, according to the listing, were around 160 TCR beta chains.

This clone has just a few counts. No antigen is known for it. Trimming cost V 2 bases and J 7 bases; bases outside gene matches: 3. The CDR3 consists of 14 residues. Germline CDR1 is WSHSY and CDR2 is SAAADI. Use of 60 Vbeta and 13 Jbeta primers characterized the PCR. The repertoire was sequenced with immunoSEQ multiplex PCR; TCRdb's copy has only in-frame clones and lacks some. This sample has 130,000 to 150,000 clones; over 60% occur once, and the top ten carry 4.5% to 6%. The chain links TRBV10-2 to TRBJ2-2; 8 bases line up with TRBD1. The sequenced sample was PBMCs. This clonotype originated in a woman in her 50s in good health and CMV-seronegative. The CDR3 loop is CASSEGTGFGELFF. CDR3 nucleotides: TGCGCCAGCAGTGAGGGGACAGGATTCGGGGAGCTGTTTTTT.